This section outlines one TCR beta chain sequence together with its context. Authors' processing steps: Estimation of nucleated cell counts relied on the amplification of reference gene primers. Profiling relied on immunoSEQ multiplex PCR, and the TCRdb table lists in-frame clones only, not all of them. V and J calls and clone size are copied from that table; D and trimming were computed from the DNA. The sample consists of roughly 160,000 clones, 84% of them appearing once. V trimming: 1 base; J trimming: 3 bases; junction bases outside the gene matches: 5. This CDR3 has 15 residues. Germline values: CDR1 SGHRS, CDR2 YFSETQ. This sample is drawn from a study of blood T cell repertoires in COVID-19. Study summary: T cells, B-cell-depleted T cells, or PBMCs supplied cDNA or gDNA.

The TCR was taken from a young man with active or convalescent COVID-19. The source material was peripheral blood. The chain employs TRBV5-1 and TRBJ2-5; 8 bases align to TRBD1. CDR3 DNA: TGCGCCAGCAGCTTGCACCCGGACAGGGAAGAGACCCAGTACTTC. It encodes CASSLHPDREETQYF.